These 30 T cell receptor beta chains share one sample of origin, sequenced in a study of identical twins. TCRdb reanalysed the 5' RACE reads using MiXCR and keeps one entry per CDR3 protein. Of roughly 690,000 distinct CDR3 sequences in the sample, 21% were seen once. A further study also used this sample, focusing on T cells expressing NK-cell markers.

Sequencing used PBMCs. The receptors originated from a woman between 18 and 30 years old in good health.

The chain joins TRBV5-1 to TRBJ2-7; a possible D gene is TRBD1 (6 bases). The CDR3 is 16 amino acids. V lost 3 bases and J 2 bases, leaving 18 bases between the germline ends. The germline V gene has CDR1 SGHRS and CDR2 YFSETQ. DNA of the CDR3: TGCGCCAGCAGCTCAAATCCGGGACACACTACCTACGAGCAGTACTTC. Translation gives CASSSNPGHTTYEQYF.

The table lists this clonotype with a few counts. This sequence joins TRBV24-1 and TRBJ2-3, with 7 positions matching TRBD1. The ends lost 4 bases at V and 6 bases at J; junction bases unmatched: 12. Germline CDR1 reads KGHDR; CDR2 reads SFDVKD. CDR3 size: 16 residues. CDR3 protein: CATSDLRDSPPDTQYF. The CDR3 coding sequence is TGTGCCACCAGTGACCTCCGGGACAGTCCTCCGGATACGCAGTATTTT.

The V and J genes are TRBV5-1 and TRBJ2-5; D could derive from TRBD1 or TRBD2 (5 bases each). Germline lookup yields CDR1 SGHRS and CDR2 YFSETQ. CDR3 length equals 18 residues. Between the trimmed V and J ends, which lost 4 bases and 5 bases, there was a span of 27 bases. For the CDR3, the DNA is TGCGCCAGCAGCCCCTCGGTCCTACCGGGACGGTCAGAGGAGACCCAGTACTTC. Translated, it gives CASSPSVLPGRSEETQYF.

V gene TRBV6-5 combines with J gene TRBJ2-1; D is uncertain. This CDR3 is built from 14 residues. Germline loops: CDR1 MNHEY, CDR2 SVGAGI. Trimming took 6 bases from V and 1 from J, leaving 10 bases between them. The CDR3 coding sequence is TGTGCCAGCAGGTACCCCGGTTCCTACAATGAGCAGTTCTTC. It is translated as CASRYPGSYNEQFF.

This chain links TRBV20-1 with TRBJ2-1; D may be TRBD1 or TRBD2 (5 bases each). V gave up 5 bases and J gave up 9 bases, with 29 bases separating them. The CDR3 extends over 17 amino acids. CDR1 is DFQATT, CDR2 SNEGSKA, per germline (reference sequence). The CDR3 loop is CSAELGGALGPVGEQFF. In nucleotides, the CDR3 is TGCAGTGCTGAGTTAGGAGGTGCGCTGGGGCCGGTTGGTGAGCAGTTCTTC.

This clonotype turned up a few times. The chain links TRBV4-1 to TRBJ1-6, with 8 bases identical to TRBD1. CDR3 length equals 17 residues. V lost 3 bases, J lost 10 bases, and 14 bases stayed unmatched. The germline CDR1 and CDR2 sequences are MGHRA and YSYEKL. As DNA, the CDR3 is TGCGCCAGCAGCCATCGATCATATGACAGGGGAGAGTCACCCCTCCACTTT. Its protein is CASSHRSYDRGESPLHF.

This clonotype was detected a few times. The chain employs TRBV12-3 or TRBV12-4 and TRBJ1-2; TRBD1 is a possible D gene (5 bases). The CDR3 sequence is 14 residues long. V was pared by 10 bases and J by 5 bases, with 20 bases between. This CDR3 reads CATASGGSGYGYTF. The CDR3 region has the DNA TGTGCCACCGCTTCGGGGGGGTCAGGATATGGCTACACCTTC.

CDR3 amino acids: CASSNQGKVYNEQFF. The CDR3 nucleotides are TGTGCCAGCAGCAATCAAGGCAAAGTTTACAATGAGCAGTTCTTC. The chain links TRBV21-1 to TRBJ2-1. TRBV21-1 is a pseudogene. The CDR3 is made up of 15 amino acids.

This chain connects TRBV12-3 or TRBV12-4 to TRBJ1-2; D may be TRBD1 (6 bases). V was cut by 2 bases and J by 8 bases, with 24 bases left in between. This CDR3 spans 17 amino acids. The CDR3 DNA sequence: TGTGCCAGCAGTTTAAAAATTCTGGGACAAGGTGTCGAAGGCTACACCTTC. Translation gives CASSLKILGQGVEGYTF.

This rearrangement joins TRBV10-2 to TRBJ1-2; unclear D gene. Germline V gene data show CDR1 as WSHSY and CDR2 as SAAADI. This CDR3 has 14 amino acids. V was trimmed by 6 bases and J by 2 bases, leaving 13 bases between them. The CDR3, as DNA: TGCGCCAGCAGCCTGAGTTCGCAGAACTATGGCTACACCTTC. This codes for CASSLSSQNYGYTF.

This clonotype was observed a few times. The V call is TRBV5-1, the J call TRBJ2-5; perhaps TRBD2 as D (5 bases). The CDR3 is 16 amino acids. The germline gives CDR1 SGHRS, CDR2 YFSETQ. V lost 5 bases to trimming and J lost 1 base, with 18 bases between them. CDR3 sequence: CASRKGAPGVQETQYF. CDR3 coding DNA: TGCGCCAGCAGGAAGGGAGCACCGGGTGTCCAAGAGACCCAGTACTTC.

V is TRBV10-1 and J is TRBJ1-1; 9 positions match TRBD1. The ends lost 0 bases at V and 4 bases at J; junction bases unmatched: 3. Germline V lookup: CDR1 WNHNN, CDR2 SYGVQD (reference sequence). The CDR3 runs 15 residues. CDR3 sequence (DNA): TGCGCCAGCAGTGAGTCCGGGACAGGGCTCACTGAAGCTTTCTTT. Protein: CASSESGTGLTEAFF.

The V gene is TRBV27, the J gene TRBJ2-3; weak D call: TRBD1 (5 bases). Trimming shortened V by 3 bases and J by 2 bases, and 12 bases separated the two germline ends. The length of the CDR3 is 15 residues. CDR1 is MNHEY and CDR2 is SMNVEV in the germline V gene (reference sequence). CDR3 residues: CASSFNRLFTDTQYF. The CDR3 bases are TGTGCCAGCAGTTTTAACAGGTTATTCACAGATACGCAGTATTTT.

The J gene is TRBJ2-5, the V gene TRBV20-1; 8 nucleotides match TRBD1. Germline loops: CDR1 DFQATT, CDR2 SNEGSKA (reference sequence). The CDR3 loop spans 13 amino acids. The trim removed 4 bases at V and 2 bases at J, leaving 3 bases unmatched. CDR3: CSAIDRGQETQYF. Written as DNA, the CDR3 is TGCAGTGCTATCGACAGGGGTCAAGAGACCCAGTACTTC.

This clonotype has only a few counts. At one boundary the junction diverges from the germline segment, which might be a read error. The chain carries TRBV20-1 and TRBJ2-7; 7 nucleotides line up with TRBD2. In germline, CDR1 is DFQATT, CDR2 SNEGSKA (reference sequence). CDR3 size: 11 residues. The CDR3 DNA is TGCAGTGCTAGGGTGGGACTAACCGGGGACTTC. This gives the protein CSARVGLTGDF.

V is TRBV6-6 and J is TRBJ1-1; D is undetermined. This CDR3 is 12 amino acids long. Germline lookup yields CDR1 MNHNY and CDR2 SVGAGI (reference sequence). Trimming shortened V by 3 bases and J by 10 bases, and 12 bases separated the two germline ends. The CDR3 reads CASSYGQAGAFF. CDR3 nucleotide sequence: TGTGCCAGCAGTTATGGGCAGGCAGGAGCTTTCTTT.

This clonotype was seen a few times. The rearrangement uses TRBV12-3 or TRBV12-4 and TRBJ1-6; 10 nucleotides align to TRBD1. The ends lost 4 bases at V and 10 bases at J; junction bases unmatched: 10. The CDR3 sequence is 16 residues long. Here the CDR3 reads CASSSLPRDRGSPLHF. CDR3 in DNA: TGTGCCAGCAGTTCACTCCCCCGGGACAGGGGATCACCCCTCCACTTT.

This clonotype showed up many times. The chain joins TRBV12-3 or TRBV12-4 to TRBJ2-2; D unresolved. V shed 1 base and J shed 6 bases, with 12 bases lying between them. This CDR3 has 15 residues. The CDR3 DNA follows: TGTGCCAGCAGTTTAGAGGCTAAGCCCTCCGGGGAGCTGTTTTTT. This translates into CASSLEAKPSGELFF.

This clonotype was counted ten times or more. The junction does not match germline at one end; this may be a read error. For the CDR3, the DNA is TGTGCCAGCAGTTCCACGGGAGGGCAAGAGACCCAGTACTTC. Encoded protein: CASSSTGGQETQYF. The chain recombines TRBV5-1 with TRBJ2-5; 8 bases are a match to TRBD2. Germline CDR1 reads SGHRS; CDR2 reads YFSETQ. The CDR3 loop spans 14 amino acids.

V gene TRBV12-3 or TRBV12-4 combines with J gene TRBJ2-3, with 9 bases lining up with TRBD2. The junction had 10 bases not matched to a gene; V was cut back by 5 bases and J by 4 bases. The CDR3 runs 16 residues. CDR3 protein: CASSLHSGGPPDTQYF. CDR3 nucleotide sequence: TGTGCCAGCAGTCTCCATAGCGGGGGCCCGCCAGATACGCAGTATTTT.

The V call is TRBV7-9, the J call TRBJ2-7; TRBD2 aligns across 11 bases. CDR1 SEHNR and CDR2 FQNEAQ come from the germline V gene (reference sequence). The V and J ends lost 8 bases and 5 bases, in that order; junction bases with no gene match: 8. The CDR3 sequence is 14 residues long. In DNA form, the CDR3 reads TGTGCCAGCGCACTAGCGGGAGTAGTAGACGAGCAGTACTTC. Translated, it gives CASALAGVVDEQYF.

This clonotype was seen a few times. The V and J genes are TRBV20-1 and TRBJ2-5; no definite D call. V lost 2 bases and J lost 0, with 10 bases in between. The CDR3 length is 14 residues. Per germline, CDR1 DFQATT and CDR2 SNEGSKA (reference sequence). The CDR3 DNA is TGCAGTGCTAGAAGACGTGACAACCAAGAGACCCAGTACTTC. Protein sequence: CSARRRDNQETQYF.

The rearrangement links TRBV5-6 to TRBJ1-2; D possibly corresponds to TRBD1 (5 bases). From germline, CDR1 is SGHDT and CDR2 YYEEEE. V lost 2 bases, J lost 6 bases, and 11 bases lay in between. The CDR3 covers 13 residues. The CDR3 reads CASSFAVRDGYTF. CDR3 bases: TGTGCCAGCAGCTTCGCAGTCAGGGATGGCTACACCTTC.

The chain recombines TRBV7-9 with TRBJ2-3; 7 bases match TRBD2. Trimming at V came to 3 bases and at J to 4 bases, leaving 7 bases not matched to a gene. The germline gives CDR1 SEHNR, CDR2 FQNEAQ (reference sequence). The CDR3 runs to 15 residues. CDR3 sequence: CASSLGLYVADTQYF. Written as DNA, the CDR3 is TGTGCCAGCAGCTTGGGACTATATGTCGCAGATACGCAGTATTTT. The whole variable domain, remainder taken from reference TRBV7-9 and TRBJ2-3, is DTGVSQNPRHKITKRGQNVTFRCDPISEHNRLYWYRQTLGQGPEFLTYFQNEAQLEKSRLLSDRFSAERPKGSFSTLEIQRTEQGDSAMYLCASSLGLYVADTQYFGPGTRLTVL.

CDR3 protein: CASREGLYNEQFF. The CDR3 region has the DNA TGTGCCAGCAGGGAGGGTCTTTACAATGAGCAGTTCTTC. V and J are TRBV2 and TRBJ2-1; D might be TRBD2 (6 bases). The germline gives CDR1 SNHLY, CDR2 FYNNEI. The CDR3 covers 13 residues. Trimming shortened V by 6 bases and J by 4 bases, and 10 bases separated the two germline ends.

The CDR3 here is CASSLTGQNQPQHF. The DNA for the CDR3 is TGCGCCAGCAGCTTGACAGGTCAGAATCAGCCCCAGCATTTT. The rearrangement links TRBV5-1 to TRBJ1-5; tentatively, D is TRBD1 (5 bases). Germline loops: CDR1 SGHRS, CDR2 YFSETQ. V was shortened by 1 base and J by 4 bases, with 9 bases between the two germline ends. The CDR3 has 14 residues.

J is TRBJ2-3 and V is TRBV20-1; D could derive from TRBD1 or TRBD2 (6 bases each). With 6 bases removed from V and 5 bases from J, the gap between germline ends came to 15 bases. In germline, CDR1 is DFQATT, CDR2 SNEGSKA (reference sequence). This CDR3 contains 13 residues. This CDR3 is CSATGAKRDTQYF. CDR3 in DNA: TGCAGTGCAACGGGGGCTAAAAGAGATACGCAGTATTTT.

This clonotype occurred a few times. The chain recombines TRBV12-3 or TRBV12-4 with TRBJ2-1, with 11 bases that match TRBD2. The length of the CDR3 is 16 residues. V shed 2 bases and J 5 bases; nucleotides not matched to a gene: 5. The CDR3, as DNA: TGTGCCAGCAGTTTAAGGGTGGGACTAGCGGACAATGAGCAGTTCTTC. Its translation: CASSLRVGLADNEQFF.

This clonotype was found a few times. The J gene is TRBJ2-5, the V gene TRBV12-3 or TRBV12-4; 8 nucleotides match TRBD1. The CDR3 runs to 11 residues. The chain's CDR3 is CPDRGSETQYF. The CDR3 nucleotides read TGTCCCGACAGGGGTTCGGAGACCCAGTACTTC.

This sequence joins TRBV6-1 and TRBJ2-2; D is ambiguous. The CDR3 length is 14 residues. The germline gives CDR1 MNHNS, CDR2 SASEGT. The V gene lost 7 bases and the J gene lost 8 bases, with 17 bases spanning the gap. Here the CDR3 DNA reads TGTGCCAGCACCCACGAATGGTTCACGGGGGAGCTGTTTTTT. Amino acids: CASTHEWFTGELFF.